This T cell receptor (beta chain) was obtained from a study of control samples from healthy donors and cancer patients. V lost 7 bases and J lost 4, with 11 bases in between. This CDR3 comprises 13 residues. Produced via immunoSEQ multiplex PCR; TCRdb's table is partial and in-frame only. The sample has about 35,000 clones; approximately 93% are singletons. This clonotype was sampled from a man in his forties with colorectal cancer. Sequences were obtained from PBMCs. The chain uses TRBV12-3 or TRBV12-4 and TRBJ2-1; no reliable D call. The CDR3 spells CASKAWGYNEQFF. CDR3 DNA: TGTGCCAGCAAAGCCTGGGGTTACAATGAGCAGTTCTTC.